The 4 T cell receptor beta chains listed next were all sequenced from one sample in a study of T cells after yellow fever vaccination. TCRdb re-analysed the 5' RACE reads in MiXCR, keeping a single row per CDR3 protein. Among fewer than 450,000 distinct CDR3 sequences listed, almost 4% were seen once. This sample comprised PBMCs, obtained 5 days after the yellow fever booster vaccination. The source of these receptors is a man aged 18-30 years who received the YFV17D yellow fever vaccine.

This clonotype was observed many times. The V call is TRBV6-2 or TRBV6-3, the J call TRBJ2-7; 9 bases are shared with TRBD1. Germline trimming cut 4 bases from V and 4 bases from J; bases unmatched to any gene: 5. This CDR3 has 14 residues. Germline V CDR1 and CDR2: MNHEY, SVGEGT. CDR3 region: CASSLGQGHYEQYV. In nucleotides, the CDR3 is TGTGCCAGCAGTTTAGGACAGGGGCATTACGAGCAGTACGTC.

This chain connects TRBV2 to TRBJ1-1, with a possible D match to TRBD1 (5 bases). The CDR3 has 15 amino acids. Trimming stripped 4 bases from V and 6 bases from J, with 18 bases between. Per germline, CDR1 SNHLY and CDR2 FYNNEI. CDR3 in DNA: TGTGCCAGCAGTGTTGTCAAGGCAGGGACGGCTGAAGCTTTCTTT. Protein product: CASSVVKAGTAEAFF.

This clonotype occurred a few times. The chain joins TRBV15 to TRBJ2-7, with D possibly being TRBD1 (5 bases). Trimming pared 0 bases from V and 3 bases from J, leaving 6 bases between. Germline CDR1 is LNHNV and CDR2 is YYDKDF (reference sequence). The CDR3 runs 13 residues. The CDR3 reads CATSRDRVYEQYV. The CDR3 region has the DNA TGTGCCACCAGCAGAGACAGGGTCTACGAGCAGTACGTC.

This sequence joins TRBV6-5 and TRBJ2-2, with 7 bases lining up with TRBD2. The CDR3 sequence is 14 residues long. The V segment lost 2 bases and the J segment 6 bases; nucleotides outside the gene matches: 3. CDR1 and CDR2 from the germline V gene are MNHEY and SVGAGI. CDR3: CASSYGLVPGELFF. For the CDR3, the DNA is TGTGCCAGCAGTTACGGACTAGTACCCGGGGAGCTGTTTTTT.